Following are 2 T cell receptor beta chains from one sample sequenced in a study of early T cells in non-severe SARS-CoV-2 infection. In TCRdb, the 5' RACE reads were re-called with MiXCR into one record per CDR3 protein. The sample shows tens of thousands of distinct CDR3 sequences, more than 3.5% of them seen only once. The material sequenced was whole blood. Receptor source: an adult who was a healthcare worker with PCR-confirmed SARS-CoV-2 infection or an uninfected control (not recorded which).

This clonotype was seen a handful of times. The junction departs from the called germline gene at one end, perhaps through a read error. The CDR3 DNA is TGTGCCAGCAGCCAAGAGACAGGGTTCAGTCGATTC. Its translation: CASSQETGFSRF. The chain combines TRBV14 with TRBJ1-2; 7 positions match TRBD1. The CDR3 covers 12 residues. Germline V CDR1 and CDR2: SGHDN, FVKESK.

This clonotype has a handful of counts. The rearrangement links TRBV7-6 to TRBJ2-5; perhaps TRBD2 as D (5 bases). V was cut by 5 bases and J by 5 bases, with 12 bases left in between. Germline CDR1 is SGHVS and CDR2 is FNYEAQ. The CDR3 extends over 13 amino acids. CDR3 protein: CASSSKRRETQYF. The CDR3 DNA reads TGTGCCAGCAGCAGTAAGCGGAGGGAGACCCAGTACTTC.